This T cell receptor (beta chain) was sequenced during a study of early T cells in non-severe SARS-CoV-2 infection. Study-wide findings and caveats: Matching results from VDJdb favored anti-spike CD8 responses, leaving private and CD4 specificities undetected.

For this clonotype: Its target is unknown. Being one base from a much bigger clone, this may be a read error.

This CDR3 has 13 amino acids. Per germline, CDR1 LGHDT and CDR2 YNNKEL (reference sequence). Each CDR3 protein is one row after TCRdb ran MiXCR on the 5' RACE reads. Of just under 65,000 distinct CDR3 sequences listed, around 5.7% are singletons. This TCR was sampled from an adult who was a healthcare worker with PCR-confirmed SARS-CoV-2 infection or an uninfected control (not recorded which). Sequencing was performed on whole blood, taken at baseline. V and J are TRBV3-1 and TRBJ2-2, with 7 bases aligning to TRBD2. The CDR3: CASSQTTGGGLFF. The CDR3 nucleotides are TGTGCCAGCAGCCAAACTACCGGCGGGGGGCTGTTTTTT.